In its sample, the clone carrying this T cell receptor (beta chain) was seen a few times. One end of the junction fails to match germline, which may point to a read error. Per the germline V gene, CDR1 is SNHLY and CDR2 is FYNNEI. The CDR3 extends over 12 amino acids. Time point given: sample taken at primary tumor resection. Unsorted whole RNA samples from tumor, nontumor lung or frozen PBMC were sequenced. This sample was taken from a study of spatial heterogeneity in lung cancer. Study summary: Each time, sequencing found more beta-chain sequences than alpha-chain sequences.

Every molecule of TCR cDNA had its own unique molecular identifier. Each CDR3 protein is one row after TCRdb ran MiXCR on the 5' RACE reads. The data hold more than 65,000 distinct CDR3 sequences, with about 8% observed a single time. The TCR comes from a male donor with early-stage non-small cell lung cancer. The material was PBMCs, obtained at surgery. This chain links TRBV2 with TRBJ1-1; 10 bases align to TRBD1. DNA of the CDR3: TGTGCCAGCAACTTTGGGGACAGGGGCCTCCATTGG. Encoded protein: CASNFGDRGLHW. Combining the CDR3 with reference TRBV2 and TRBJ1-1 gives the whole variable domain EPEVTQTPSHQVTQMGQEVILRCVPISNHLYFYWYRQILGQKVEFLVSFYNNEISEKSEIFDDQFSVERPDGSNFTLKIRSTKLEDSAMYFCASNFGDRGLHWGQGTRLTVV.